The TCR beta chain under discussion was sequenced for a study of blood T cell repertoires in COVID-19. Study in general: PBMCs, B-cell-depleted T cells, or T cells were the source of the cDNA or gDNA that made up the material.

The CDR3 has 15 residues. With 2 bases clipped from V and 0 bases from J, the junction kept 0 bases outside the gene matches. From germline, CDR1 is SGHTA and CDR2 FQGTGA. This table comes from immunoSEQ multiplex PCR, and its TCRdb copy is limited to in-frame clones, with some not included. The table lists 450,000 or so clones, 80% to 95% of them singletons. This sequence originates from a young man who had recovered from COVID-19. Sequenced sample: PBMCs or T cells enriched from blood (not recorded which). This rearrangement joins TRBV7-3 to TRBJ2-1, with 8 bases fitting TRBD2. Here the CDR3 DNA reads TGTGCCAGCAGCTTACTAGCGGGCTCCTACAATGAGCAGTTCTTC. Its protein product is CASSLLAGSYNEQFF. Filled out from reference TRBV7-3 and TRBJ2-1, the complete variable domain reads GAGVSQTPSNKVTEKGKYVELRCDPISGHTALYWYRQSLGQGPEFLIYFQGTGAADDSGLPNDRFFAVRPEGSVSTLKIQRTERGDSAVYLCASSLLAGSYNEQFFGPGTRLTVL.